The 22 T cell receptor beta chains listed next were all sequenced from one sample in a study of blood T cell repertoires in COVID-19. Using immunoSEQ multiplex PCR, the repertoire was profiled, and TCRdb retains in-frame clones only, with some absent. This sample has around 300,000 clones; roughly 86% occur once, and the top ten carry approximately 2%. The specimen was PBMCs or T cells enriched from blood (not recorded which). The receptor set was obtained from a woman aged 55-70 years who had recovered from COVID-19.

This chain connects TRBV11-2 to TRBJ2-4; D is perhaps TRBD2 (5 bases). Germline values: CDR1 SGHAT, CDR2 FQNNGV. V was shortened by 5 bases and J by 1 base, with 12 bases between the two germline ends. The CDR3 contains 15 residues. The DNA for the CDR3 is TGTGCCAGCAGCCCCGCCATAGCGGCCAAAAACATTCAGTACTTC. Protein: CASSPAIAAKNIQYF.

The CDR3 region has the DNA TGTGCCAGCTCGGTAGGGGTAGACACCGGGGAGCTGTTTTTT. This gives the protein CASSVGVDTGELFF. V gene TRBV6-5 combines with J gene TRBJ2-2, with D possibly TRBD1 on 5 matching bases. Deletions cut 8 bases from V and 3 bases from J, with 13 bases between. Germline values: CDR1 MNHEY, CDR2 SVGAGI. CDR3 length: 14 amino acids.

The V gene is TRBV30, the J gene TRBJ1-2; the D gene is possibly TRBD1 (6 bases). V lost 2 bases and J 1 base, leaving 14 bases between the germline ends. CDR3 length equals 15 residues. Germline assignment: CDR1 GTSNPN and CDR2 SVGIG (reference sequence). CDR3 bases: TGTGCCTGGAGTCTCCGACAGGCGCTTAACTATGGCTACACCTTC. Protein product: CAWSLRQALNYGYTF.

The chain combines TRBV28 with TRBJ2-1; D not certain. Germline V gene lookup returns CDR1 MDHEN and CDR2 SYDVKM. The length of the CDR3 is 14 residues. Deletions cut 2 bases from V and 2 bases from J, with 7 bases between. This CDR3 is CASSLGGPYNEQFF. CDR3 coding DNA: TGTGCCAGCAGTTTAGGTGGCCCCTACAATGAGCAGTTCTTC.

This rearrangement joins TRBV12-5 to TRBJ2-6, with unresolved D. This CDR3 is built from 13 residues. CDR1 is LGHNT, CDR2 FRNRAP, per germline. V shed 6 bases and J shed 0 bases, with 3 bases lying between them. CDR3 in amino acids: CASGLSGANVLTF. CDR3 bases: TGTGCTAGTGGCCTCTCTGGGGCCAACGTCCTGACTTTC.

The rearrangement uses TRBV28 and TRBJ1-2; D uncertain. Germline CDR1 is MDHEN and CDR2 is SYDVKM. This CDR3 is 13 amino acids long. V was shortened by 6 bases and J by 4 bases, with 12 bases between the two germline ends. The CDR3 region is CASRAERAYGYTF. The CDR3 bases are TGTGCCAGCAGAGCGGAGCGGGCCTATGGCTACACCTTC.

In this sample, this clone turned up once. J is TRBJ1-2 and V is TRBV6-5, with 9 bases lining up with TRBD1. The length of the CDR3 is 14 residues. V trimming: 2 bases; J trimming: 4 bases; junction bases outside the gene matches: 2. The germline CDR1 and CDR2 sequences are MNHEY and SVGAGI. CDR3 region: CASSYRGQGYGYTF. The CDR3 nucleotides are TGTGCCAGCAGTTACCGGGGACAGGGCTATGGCTACACCTTC.

The chain links TRBV27 to TRBJ1-1, with a weak D call TRBD1 (5 bases). Germline CDR1 MNHEY, CDR2 SMNVEV (reference sequence). This CDR3 contains 13 residues. V was cut by 3 bases and J by 1 base, with 6 bases left in between. This CDR3 is CASSFDRNTEAFF. The CDR3 coding sequence is TGTGCCAGCAGTTTTGACAGGAACACTGAAGCTTTCTTT.

This chain joins TRBV28 and TRBJ2-1; the match to TRBD1 covers 8 bases. After removal of 4 bases from V and 4 bases from J, the junction contained 6 bases not matched to a gene. The CDR3 runs to 15 residues. CDR1 MDHEN and CDR2 SYDVKM come from the germline V gene. The CDR3 nucleotides read TGTGCCAGCAGTTCCGGGACAGGCTTGTACAATGAGCAGTTCTTC. Its translation is CASSSGTGLYNEQFF. The whole variable domain, remainder taken from reference TRBV28 and TRBJ2-1, is DVKVTQSSRYLVKRTGEKVFLECVQDMDHENMFWYRQDPGLGLRLIYFSYDVKMKEKGDIPEGYSVSREKKERFSLILESASTNQTSMYLCASSSGTGLYNEQFFGPGTRLTVL.

V gene TRBV6-5 combines with J gene TRBJ1-1; possible D gene TRBD1, 6 bases. The V end lost 2 bases, the J end lost 5 bases, and 15 bases lay between the germline ends. CDR1 and CDR2 from the germline V gene are MNHEY and SVGAGI. CDR3 size: 15 residues. The CDR3 loop reads CASSYPGTKGTEAFF. In nucleotides, the CDR3 is TGTGCCAGCAGTTACCCTGGGACAAAGGGAACTGAAGCTTTCTTT.

The chain joins TRBV21-1 to TRBJ1-2; TRBD1 is taken as the D call from the table, unchecked against the DNA. TRBV21-1 is noted as a pseudogene. There are 16 residues in the CDR3. CDR3 DNA sequence: TGTGCCAGCGCTAAGACAGGTGGATTACAAAACTATGGCTACACCTTC. This sequence encodes CASAKTGGLQNYGYTF.

J is TRBJ2-2 and V is TRBV5-1; possibly TRBD2 for D (5 bases). The CDR3 totals 16 residues. Germline-derived CDR1 and CDR2 are SGHRS and YFSETQ. V gave up 4 bases and J gave up 0 bases, with 13 bases separating them. CDR3 DNA: TGCGCCAGCAGCGATATCGAGACTACGAACACCGGGGAGCTGTTTTTT. This gives the protein CASSDIETTNTGELFF.

This chain uses TRBV5-1 with TRBJ1-1, with TRBD1 identical over 8 bases. CDR3 size: 13 residues. The ends lost 9 bases at V and 1 base at J; junction bases unmatched: 5. CDR1 is SGHRS and CDR2 is YFSETQ in the germline V gene. CDR3 sequence: CATQGAGNTEAFF. CDR3 sequence (DNA): TGCGCCACCCAGGGGGCCGGGAACACTGAAGCTTTCTTT.

This clone was recorded only once. The CDR3 nucleotides are TGTGCCAGCTCGCAGGGCCCAGACAATGAGCAGTTCTTC. It encodes CASSQGPDNEQFF. The chain recombines TRBV27 with TRBJ2-1, with D maybe TRBD1 (5 bases). This CDR3 contains 13 residues. V lost 8 bases to trimming and J lost 5 bases, with 13 bases between them. Germline V gene sequence: CDR1 MNHEY, CDR2 SMNVEV (reference sequence).

The chain joins TRBV2 to TRBJ1-1; the D is unclear. The ends were cut back, 4 bases at V and 0 bases at J, with 6 bases in the middle. CDR1 SNHLY and CDR2 FYNNEI come from the germline V gene. This CDR3 contains 13 residues. The CDR3 nucleotides are TGTGCCAGCAGTGGACTCCTGAACACTGAAGCTTTCTTT. Translation gives CASSGLLNTEAFF.

This chain uses TRBV2 with TRBJ2-7; D is unclear. CDR1 SNHLY and CDR2 FYNNEI come from the germline V gene. The length of the CDR3 is 11 residues. V lost 7 bases, J lost 3 bases, and 7 bases lay in between. In nucleotides, the CDR3 is TGTGCCAGCAACAGTTACTACGAGCAGTACTTC. It encodes CASNSYYEQYF. Variable domain in full (rest from reference TRBV2 and TRBJ2-7): EPEVTQTPSHQVTQMGQEVILRCVPISNHLYFYWYRQILGQKVEFLVSFYNNEISEKSEIFDDQFSVERPDGSNFTLKIRSTKLEDSAMYFCASNSYYEQYFGPGTRLTVT.

The chain combines TRBV7-9 with TRBJ1-2; no clear D. Looked up from germline, CDR1 is SEHNR and CDR2 is FQNEAQ (reference sequence). V shed 5 bases and J shed 4 bases, with 14 bases lying between them. This CDR3 contains 14 residues. The CDR3 nucleotides read TGTGCCAGCAGCCCTACCGGTGCGGGCTATGGCTACACCTTC. This codes for CASSPTGAGYGYTF. The full variable domain, in which reference TRBV7-9 and TRBJ1-2 provide the parts outside the CDR3, is DTGVSQNPRHKITKRGQNVTFRCDPISEHNRLYWYRQTLGQGPEFLTYFQNEAQLEKSRLLSDRFSAERPKGSFSTLEIQRTEQGDSAMYLCASSPTGAGYGYTFGSGTRLTVV.

This rearrangement joins TRBV20-1 to TRBJ2-7; 12 bases fit TRBD2. There are 16 residues in the CDR3. Looked up from germline, CDR1 is DFQATT and CDR2 is SNEGSKA (reference sequence). The V and J ends lost 3 bases and 3 bases, in that order; junction bases with no gene match: 9. The CDR3 sequence: CSASSSGRAHYYEQYF. DNA for the CDR3: TGCAGTGCTAGTTCTAGCGGGAGGGCCCATTACTACGAGCAGTACTTC.

The rearrangement joins TRBV6-1 to TRBJ1-5; D not certain. The ends were cut back, 3 bases at V and 2 bases at J, with 11 bases in the middle. Germline V lookup: CDR1 MNHNS, CDR2 SASEGT. This CDR3 has 15 amino acids. DNA for the CDR3: TGTGCCAGCAGTGAGTTATACATTGGCAATCAGCCCCAGCATTTT. This codes for CASSELYIGNQPQHF.

The chain employs TRBV28 and TRBJ2-5; D may be TRBD2 (5 bases). The CDR3 loop spans 14 amino acids. V lost 1 base to trimming and J lost 1 base, with 7 bases between them. Germline CDR1 reads MDHEN; CDR2 reads SYDVKM. The DNA for the CDR3 is TGTGCCAGCAGTTTATCTAGCCTCCAAGAGACCCAGTACTTC. This sequence encodes CASSLSSLQETQYF.

The chain links TRBV27 to TRBJ2-7, with D tentatively TRBD1 (5 bases). The CDR3 extends over 15 amino acids. Trimming pared 6 bases from V and 0 bases from J, leaving 15 bases between. The germline V gene encodes CDR1 MNHEY and CDR2 SMNVEV (reference sequence). The CDR3 DNA is TGTGCCAGCAGCCCGACAGTTAGTTTCTCCTACGAGCAGTACTTC. It codes for CASSPTVSFSYEQYF.

The chain combines TRBV9 with TRBJ2-1; 11 positions agree with TRBD2. Trimming at V came to 4 bases and at J to 2 bases, leaving 11 bases not matched to a gene. Per germline, CDR1 SGDLS and CDR2 YYNGEE. The CDR3 runs 18 residues. The CDR3 loop reads CASSPRIAGGQPYNEQFF. In DNA form, the CDR3 reads TGTGCCAGCAGCCCCCGAATAGCGGGAGGGCAACCCTACAATGAGCAGTTCTTC.